The 21 T cell receptor beta chains reported below all come from one sample, sequenced in a study of OX40 agonist ivuxolimab in advanced cancers. Profiling relied on immunoSEQ multiplex PCR, and the TCRdb table lists in-frame clones only, not all of them. The sample holds some 73,000 clones, approximately 90% seen once. Here the sequenced sample was CD4+ or CD8+ T cells sorted from blood, taken in a trial of the OX40 agonist ivuxolimab. The receptor set was obtained from an adult with an advanced solid tumor such as melanoma, head and neck, liver or kidney cancer.

The rearrangement links TRBV7-9 to TRBJ2-7; the D gene is possibly TRBD2 (6 bases). The CDR3 has 14 residues. Germline V gene sequence: CDR1 SEHNR, CDR2 FQNEAQ (reference sequence). Trimming took 5 bases from V and 0 from J, leaving 11 bases between them. This CDR3 reads CASSGRTISYEQYF. Here the CDR3 DNA reads TGTGCCAGCAGCGGGAGGACTATCTCCTACGAGCAGTACTTC.

This chain uses TRBV14 with TRBJ2-5; 8 nucleotides line up with TRBD2. Germline V gene data show CDR1 as SGHDN and CDR2 as FVKESK. V shed 4 bases and J 4 bases; nucleotides not matched to a gene: 5. The CDR3 consists of 14 residues. The CDR3 reads CASSRSGMGETQYF. In nucleotides, the CDR3 is TGTGCCAGCAGCCGTAGCGGGATGGGAGAGACCCAGTACTTC.

V usage is TRBV30 and J usage is TRBJ1-1; D is ambiguous. There are 13 residues in the CDR3. The germline V gene encodes CDR1 GTSNPN and CDR2 SVGIG (reference sequence). Trimming took off 7 bases at V and 1 base at J, with 13 bases between the two ends. CDR3 DNA: TGTGCCTTCGAGGTAGAGCCGAACACTGAAGCTTTCTTT. It codes for CAFEVEPNTEAFF.

V gene TRBV27 combines with J gene TRBJ1-2; D call uncertain. The ends were cut back, 7 bases at V and 5 bases at J, with 11 bases in the middle. The CDR3 covers 12 residues. CDR1 and CDR2 from the germline V gene are MNHEY and SMNVEV (reference sequence). DNA for the CDR3: TGTGCCAGCAAAACAGAGAAGTATGGCTACACCTTC. Translation: CASKTEKYGYTF.

CDR3 residues: CAWSLTGGDGNTIYF. The CDR3 bases are TGTGCCTGGAGCCTCACAGGGGGCGACGGAAACACCATATATTTT. The rearrangement uses TRBV30 and TRBJ1-3; 9 bases map to TRBD1. The CDR3 spans 15 residues. Germline V lookup: CDR1 GTSNPN, CDR2 SVGIG (reference sequence). V shed 3 bases, J shed 4 bases, and the junction held 7 bases outside the gene matches.

The CDR3, as DNA: TGCGCCAGCAGCCCCGTCGCGGCGGGTGTTACTGAAGCTTTCTTT. Translation: CASSPVAAGVTEAFF. The J gene is TRBJ1-1, the V gene TRBV5-1; D gene uncertain. This CDR3 spans 15 amino acids. Germline V gene data show CDR1 as SGHRS and CDR2 as YFSETQ. The V gene lost 4 bases and the J gene lost 5 bases, with 18 bases spanning the gap.

V gene TRBV10-3 combines with J gene TRBJ2-5, with 14 bases aligning to TRBD2. The CDR3 spans 15 residues. V lost 6 bases, J lost 4 bases, and 4 bases stayed unmatched. The V gene's germline CDR1 is ENHRY and CDR2 SYGVKD. CDR3 DNA sequence: TGTGCCATCAGAATCGGGACTAGCGGGGGAGAGACCCAGTACTTC. Translation: CAIRIGTSGGETQYF.

V and J are TRBV19 and TRBJ1-5; D call uncertain. Trimming left V 6 bases short and J 6 bases short, with 12 bases between. Germline CDR1 LNHDA, CDR2 SQIVND (reference sequence). The CDR3 runs 13 residues. The CDR3 reads CASSLSYSQPQHF. For the CDR3, the DNA is TGTGCCAGTAGCCTCAGCTACTCTCAGCCCCAGCATTTT.

The chain joins TRBV4-2 to TRBJ2-7, with 10 bases matching TRBD2. V was clipped by 0 bases and J by 4 bases; unmatched bases: 9. The CDR3 is 17 residues long. The germline V gene has CDR1 LGHNA and CDR2 YNFKEQ. The CDR3 protein is CASSQEASSGRPYEQYF. CDR3 bases: TGTGCCAGCAGCCAAGAAGCGTCTAGCGGGAGACCATACGAGCAGTACTTC.

This chain connects TRBV12-5 to TRBJ1-2, with 7 bases that match TRBD1. V was pared by 1 base and J by 4 bases, with 9 bases of the junction left unmatched. In germline, CDR1 is LGHNT, CDR2 FRNRAP. This CDR3 has 16 residues. The CDR3 spells CASGLAGGRRGYGYTF. The CDR3, as DNA: TGTGCTAGTGGTTTGGCAGGGGGTCGCCGGGGCTATGGCTACACCTTC. Drawing the rest from reference TRBV12-5 and TRBJ1-2, the complete variable domain is DARVTQTPRHKVTEMGQEVTMRCQPILGHNTVFWYRQTMMQGLELLAYFRNRAPLDDSGMPKDRFSAEMPDATLATLKIQPSEPRDSAVYFCASGLAGGRRGYGYTFGSGTRLTVV.

The genes are TRBV5-4 and TRBJ2-1; 8 positions agree with TRBD1. Germline V gene lookup returns CDR1 SGHNT and CDR2 YYREEE (reference sequence). Trimming at V came to 0 bases and at J to 11 bases, leaving 13 bases not matched to a gene. The CDR3 length is 16 residues. In DNA form, the CDR3 reads TGTGCCAGCAGCTTGGGGGACAGGATGACGACAATGAAGCAGTTCTTC. It translates to CASSLGDRMTTMKQFF.

This chain links TRBV29-1 with TRBJ2-6; TRBD2 is a possible D gene (6 bases). The CDR3 totals 14 residues. The germline gives CDR1 SQVTM, CDR2 ANQGSEA. Trimming stripped 6 bases from V and 1 base from J, with 10 bases between. This CDR3 is CSVPAGSGANVLTF. The CDR3 DNA is TGCAGCGTGCCCGCGGGGTCTGGGGCCAACGTCCTGACTTTC.

This clone showed up just a few times. The chain uses TRBV9 and TRBJ1-1; D gene uncertain. The germline V and J ends were trimmed by 0 bases and 0 bases, with 9 bases remaining between them. Per the germline V gene, CDR1 is SGDLS and CDR2 is YYNGEE. The CDR3 has 15 residues. This CDR3 is CASSVGAAMNTEAFF. In DNA form, the CDR3 reads TGTGCCAGCAGCGTAGGGGCAGCGATGAACACTGAAGCTTTCTTT.

V usage is TRBV7-2 and J usage is TRBJ2-2, with TRBD2 identical over 13 bases. With 5 bases clipped from V and 4 bases from J, the junction kept 4 bases outside the gene matches. CDR3 size: 16 residues. CDR1 SGHTA and CDR2 FQGNSA come from the germline V gene. The CDR3 sequence is CASSTGLAGITGELFF. CDR3 nucleotide sequence: TGTGCCAGCAGCACGGGACTAGCGGGAATCACCGGGGAGCTGTTTTTT. The full variable domain, rest sourced from reference TRBV7-2 and TRBJ2-2, is GAGVSQSPSNKVTEKGKDVELRCDPISGHTALYWYRQSLGQGLEFLIYFQGNSAPDKSGLPSDRFSAERTGGSVSTLTIQRTQQEDSAVYLCASSTGLAGITGELFFGEGSRLTVL.

V gene TRBV11-2 combines with J gene TRBJ2-5; 8 nucleotides match TRBD2. The CDR3 runs to 14 residues. Trimming took 2 bases from V and 5 from J; bases not matched to a gene: 4. From germline, CDR1 is SGHAT and CDR2 FQNNGV. CDR3 bases: TGTGCCAGCAGCTTACAGGGGACTAGTGAGACCCAGTACTTC. This translates into CASSLQGTSETQYF. The whole variable domain, remainder taken from reference TRBV11-2 and TRBJ2-5, is EAGVAQSPRYKIIEKRQSVAFWCNPISGHATLYWYQQILGQGPKLLIQFQNNGVVDDSQLPKDRFSAERLKGVDSTLKIQPAKLEDSAVYLCASSLQGTSETQYFGPGTRLLVL.

V and J are TRBV30 and TRBJ1-4; D possibly corresponds to TRBD1 (6 bases). V was pared by 8 bases and J by 8 bases, with 9 bases between. CDR3 length: 10 residues. In germline, CDR1 is GTSNPN, CDR2 SVGIG (reference sequence). The CDR3 bases are TGTGCCGTGGACAGAGAAAAACTGTTTTTT. Translation gives CAVDREKLFF. Full variable domain (outside the CDR3, taken from reference TRBV30 and TRBJ1-4): SQTIHQWPATLVQPVGSPLSLECTVEGTSNPNLYWYRQAAGRGLQLLFYSVGIGQISSEVPQNLSASRPQDRQFILSSKKLLLSDSGFYLCAVDREKLFFGSGTQLSVL.

The gene calls are TRBV28 and TRBJ1-2, with no clear D. The germline V and J ends were trimmed by 6 bases and 4 bases, with 6 bases remaining between them. From germline, CDR1 is MDHEN and CDR2 SYDVKM. This CDR3 region has 11 residues. The CDR3 DNA sequence: TGTGCCAGCAGCGACGGCTATGGCTACACCTTC. As protein: CASSDGYGYTF.

This chain uses TRBV5-8 with TRBJ2-5; a weak D match, TRBD1 (6 bases). V was cut by 4 bases and J by 2 bases, with 12 bases left in between. This CDR3 has 14 residues. The germline V gene has CDR1 SGHTS and CDR2 YDEGEE. In DNA, the CDR3 is TGTGCCAGCAGCAGACCGGGACAACAAGAGACCCAGTACTTC. This codes for CASSRPGQQETQYF.

Comments on this clone: At one boundary the junction diverges from the germline segment, which might be a read error. This chain joins TRBV5-1 and TRBJ1-5; unclear D gene. Germline loops: CDR1 SGHRS, CDR2 YFSETQ. CDR3 length equals 15 residues. The CDR3: CASSLDGPSNQPQHF. CDR3 nucleotides: TGCGCCAGCAGTTTGGACGGTCCTAGCAATCAGCCCCAGCATTTT.

Worth noting for this clone: The junction departs from the called germline gene at one end, perhaps through a read error. The chain uses TRBV15 and TRBJ2-1; tentative D call: TRBD2 (5 bases). CDR1 LNHNV and CDR2 YYDKDF come from the germline V gene (reference sequence). This CDR3 has 12 amino acids. The CDR3 is CATSRDWTGPIF. The CDR3 bases are TGTGCCACCAGCAGAGACTGGACTGGACCGATCTTC. The full variable domain, with the rest looked up from reference TRBV15 and TRBJ2-1, is DAMVIQNPRYQVTQFGKPVTLSCSQTLNHNVMYWYQQKSSQAPKLLFHYYDKDFNNEADTPDNFQSRRPNTSFCFLDIRSPGLGDTAMYLCATSRDWTGPIFGPGTRLTVL.

This clone was recorded once. This chain connects TRBV5-1 to TRBJ2-7; a weak D match, TRBD1 (7 bases). The CDR3 totals 15 residues. Germline V gene sequence: CDR1 SGHRS, CDR2 YFSETQ. V was trimmed by 4 bases and J by 2 bases, leaving 16 bases between them. Here the CDR3 DNA reads TGCGCCAGCAGCGAGGAGGGGGCCCCGCCCTACGAGCAGTACTTC. It codes for CASSEEGAPPYEQYF.